Reported below is one TCR beta chain. Its antigen is not known. Here immunoSEQ multiplex PCR was the method, and the copy in TCRdb shows in-frame clones only, minus some. The profile shows about 150,000 clones, approximately 89% of them singletons. This CDR3 spans 13 amino acids. Germline V gene lookup returns CDR1 MNHEY and CDR2 SVGAGI. Trimming shortened V by 2 bases and J by 8 bases, and 12 bases separated the two germline ends. The sample is drawn from a study of cytomegalovirus exposure and HLA in healthy donors. Study-level findings and limits: The classifier, whose performance was assessed in both the original and validation cohorts, reportedly diagnosed cytomegalovirus status with high specificity and sensitivity. The investigators catalogued about 170 TCR beta chains as cytomegalovirus-associated.

The chain is built from TRBV6-5 and TRBJ1-2, with unresolved D. The material sequenced was PBMCs. This clonotype originated in a young woman in good health and CMV-seropositive. CDR3 nucleotides: TGTGCCAGCAGTTACCCCGCGGGAGGCGGCTACACCTTC. Amino acid sequence: CASSYPAGGGYTF.